These 21 T cell receptor beta chains originate from one sample sequenced in a study of blood T cell repertoires in COVID-19 (dated by TCRdb to about 2020). The library came from the immunoSEQ multiplex PCR assay. The clones in this table, taken by TCRdb from immuneACCESS, are in-frame only. Not every clone is retained; where verified, under half of the shortfall comes from an unresolved V gene, and the cause of the rest is unknown. The sample includes tens of thousands of clones, with approximately 80% observed a single time. 28% of the sample is held by the ten biggest clonotypes. The specimen was peripheral blood. These receptors all come from a man between 70 and 80 years old with acute or convalescent COVID-19.

In this sample, this clone turned up a few times. The rearrangement joins TRBV6-5 to TRBJ2-2, with D possibly being TRBD1 (5 bases). V lost 7 bases, J lost 1 base, and 10 bases lay in between. The CDR3 length is 14 residues. The germline V gene has CDR1 MNHEY and CDR2 SVGAGI. For the CDR3, the DNA is TGTGCCAGCAAAGAACAGGAGAACACCGGGGAGCTGTTTTTT. Translation: CASKEQENTGELFF.

The rearrangement links TRBV7-3 to TRBJ1-1; TRBD1 might be the D (6 bases). Germline CDR1 and CDR2: SGHTA and FQGTGA. V was shortened by 4 bases and J by 4 bases, with 7 bases between the two germline ends. The CDR3 extends over 12 amino acids. The CDR3 nucleotides are TGTGCCAGCAGCTCGACAGGCACTGAAGCTTTCTTT. Translating it yields CASSSTGTEAFF.

Here the CDR3 DNA reads TGTGCCATCAGCGCCGGGACAGGGGGTTCTTTTGGCTACACCTTC. This sequence encodes CAISAGTGGSFGYTF. The J gene is TRBJ1-2, the V gene TRBV10-3, with TRBD1 identical over 11 bases. The germline CDR1 and CDR2 sequences are ENHRY and SYGVKD. The CDR3 has 15 residues. V was clipped by 6 bases and J by 7 bases; unmatched bases: 10.

V and J are TRBV6-5 and TRBJ2-3, with TRBD1 identical over 9 bases. CDR1 is MNHEY, CDR2 SVGAGI, per germline. The CDR3 length is 15 residues. V shed 6 bases, J shed 5 bases, and the junction held 9 bases outside the gene matches. The CDR3 bases are TGTGCCAGCAGCCCCCTGGGACAGGGAATAGATACGCAGTATTTT. The encoded protein is CASSPLGQGIDTQYF.

The table lists this clone with a count of one. This sequence joins TRBV7-8 and TRBJ2-7; D uncertain. V was shortened by 1 base and J by 1 base, with 11 bases between the two germline ends. There are 15 residues in the CDR3. Germline V lookup: CDR1 SGHVS, CDR2 FQNEAQ. CDR3 amino acids: CASSLETQRSYEQYF. The CDR3 DNA sequence: TGTGCCAGCAGCTTAGAAACCCAGAGGTCCTACGAGCAGTACTTC.

This clone appeared once. The rearrangement uses TRBV5-1 and TRBJ2-7, with 7 bases identical to TRBD2. The germline CDR1 and CDR2 sequences are SGHRS and YFSETQ. This CDR3 has 14 residues. V gave up 3 bases and J gave up 5 bases; unmatched junction bases: 8. CDR3 sequence reads: CASSYSGGENEQYF. The CDR3 DNA is TGCGCCAGCAGCTATTCTGGGGGGGAAAACGAGCAGTACTTC.

The V gene is TRBV30, the J gene TRBJ2-7; TRBD2 might be the D (6 bases). V lost 2 bases and J 0 bases, leaving 20 bases between the germline ends. This CDR3 has 17 residues. The germline gives CDR1 GTSNPN, CDR2 SVGIG (reference sequence). The DNA for the CDR3 is TGTGCCTGGAGTTACCCCCCCTACGGGAGCAACTCCTACGAGCAGTACTTC. This gives the protein CAWSYPPYGSNSYEQYF.

The rearrangement joins TRBV27 to TRBJ2-1; TRBD2 aligns across 9 bases. This CDR3 is 15 amino acids long. With V trimmed by 5 bases and J by 2 bases, 4 bases remained unmatched. CDR1 MNHEY and CDR2 SMNVEV come from the germline V gene (reference sequence). In DNA form, the CDR3 reads TGTGCCAGCAGTACCATAGCGGGAGCCTACAATGAGCAGTTCTTC. Protein: CASSTIAGAYNEQFF.

The gene calls are TRBV6-4 and TRBJ2-7; 8 positions match TRBD1. The CDR3 has 15 amino acids. In germline, CDR1 is MRHNA, CDR2 SNTAGT. Trimming took 4 bases from V and 1 from J; bases not matched to a gene: 6. CDR3 residues: CASSAPTGESYEQYF. DNA for the CDR3: TGTGCCAGCAGTGCTCCGACAGGGGAATCCTACGAGCAGTACTTC.

J is TRBJ1-3 and V is TRBV20-1; possibly TRBD1 for D (5 bases). V was cut by 6 bases and J by 9 bases, with 12 bases left in between. The CDR3 runs to 11 residues. CDR1 and CDR2 (germline): DFQATT, SNEGSKA (reference sequence). The CDR3 loop is CSAEQEGTIYF. The CDR3 DNA follows: TGCAGTGCGGAACAGGAGGGCACCATATATTTT.

This chain connects TRBV5-1 to TRBJ2-7; tentative D call: TRBD2 (5 bases). V gave up 4 bases and J gave up 0 bases, with 14 bases separating them. The germline gives CDR1 SGHRS, CDR2 YFSETQ. This CDR3 contains 15 residues. CDR3 amino acids: CASSPEPGSSYEQYF. CDR3 DNA: TGCGCCAGCAGCCCAGAACCGGGGTCCTCCTACGAGCAGTACTTC.

The gene calls are TRBV27 and TRBJ2-7, with 7 positions matching TRBD1. Germline loops: CDR1 MNHEY, CDR2 SMNVEV (reference sequence). The CDR3 is 14 residues long. The V and J ends lost 6 bases and 1 base, in that order; junction bases with no gene match: 6. CDR3 loop: CASSNRDRSYEQYF. CDR3 DNA sequence: TGTGCCAGCAGCAACCGGGACAGATCCTACGAGCAGTACTTC.

The rearrangement links TRBV29-1 to TRBJ2-7, with 9 bases aligning to TRBD1. Germline lookup yields CDR1 SQVTM and CDR2 ANQGSEA. With 6 bases clipped from V and 3 bases from J, the junction kept 3 bases outside the gene matches. This CDR3 has 12 residues. The DNA for the CDR3 is TGCAGCGTGGTGGGACAGGGCTACGAGCAGTACTTC. Its protein product is CSVVGQGYEQYF.

The chain uses TRBV18 and TRBJ1-2, with TRBD1 matching over 7 bases. Germline-derived CDR1 and CDR2 are KGHSH and LQKENI. The V gene end was trimmed by 3 bases and the J gene end by 4 bases; junction bases not matched to a gene: 2. The CDR3 is 13 residues long. The CDR3 here is CASSPGQLYGYTF. The CDR3 DNA reads TGTGCCAGCTCACCGGGACAGCTCTATGGCTACACCTTC.

V usage is TRBV7-8 and J usage is TRBJ2-2, with 8 positions matching TRBD1. Germline trimming cut 4 bases from V and 6 bases from J; bases unmatched to any gene: 7. This CDR3 region has 15 residues. Germline V gene lookup returns CDR1 SGHVS and CDR2 FQNEAQ. CDR3 in amino acids: CASSYRQGWAGELFF. The CDR3 DNA sequence: TGTGCCAGCAGCTACCGACAGGGGTGGGCCGGGGAGCTGTTTTTT.

This clone came up once. The chain uses TRBV9 and TRBJ1-1; maybe TRBD1 (6 bases). V was cut by 0 bases and J by 2 bases, with 14 bases left in between. The CDR3 runs 16 residues. In germline, CDR1 is SGDLS, CDR2 YYNGEE. The CDR3 DNA sequence: TGTGCCAGCAGCGTAGCTTCCCGGACAGCTAACACTGAAGCTTTCTTT. Residues: CASSVASRTANTEAFF. The complete variable domain, with remaining parts taken from reference TRBV9 and TRBJ1-1, reads DSGVTQTPKHLITATGQRVTLRCSPRSGDLSVYWYQQSLDQGLQFLIQYYNGEERAKGNILERFSAQQFPDLHSELNLSSLELGDSALYFCASSVASRTANTEAFFGQGTRLTVV.

This chain uses TRBV6-2 or TRBV6-3 with TRBJ2-5; no clear D. The CDR3 is 12 amino acids. Trimming removed 5 bases at V and 5 bases at J, with 9 bases between. Germline lookup yields CDR1 MNHEY and CDR2 SVGEGT. The CDR3 region is CASSLLLETQYF. The CDR3 nucleotides read TGTGCCAGCAGTCTCCTATTGGAGACCCAGTACTTC.

The chain links TRBV7-9 to TRBJ2-7; 10 positions agree with TRBD1. With V trimmed by 10 bases and J by 2 bases, 5 bases remained unmatched. There are 13 residues in the CDR3. CDR1 and CDR2 (germline): SEHNR, FQNEAQ (reference sequence). CDR3 sequence: CANPGTGAYEQYF. CDR3 DNA: TGTGCCAACCCCGGGACAGGGGCCTACGAGCAGTACTTC.

This chain links TRBV12-5 with TRBJ1-3; D unclear. Germline V gene data show CDR1 as LGHNT and CDR2 as FRNRAP. V was clipped by 5 bases and J by 0 bases, with 14 bases between them. The CDR3 has 16 residues. CDR3 coding DNA: TGTGCTAGTGGTCTCAACCTACAGACCTCTGGAAACACCATATATTTT. Its translation: CASGLNLQTSGNTIYF.

This clone was seen a few times. The chain recombines TRBV7-8 with TRBJ2-1, with D possibly matching TRBD1 (5 bases). V lost 4 bases, J lost 9 bases, and 10 bases lay in between. Germline CDR1 is SGHVS and CDR2 is FQNEAQ. The CDR3 totals 12 residues. CDR3 in DNA: TGTGCCAGCAGCTGGGGCACCAGTGAGCAGTTCTTC. Protein: CASSWGTSEQFF.

The J gene is TRBJ2-3, the V gene TRBV21-1; TRBD2, the table's D call, lacks a check against the DNA. TRBV21-1 is assigned pseudogene status. The CDR3 covers 17 residues. CDR3 sequence: CASSKAGGEKGTDTQYF. DNA of the CDR3: TGTGCCAGCAGCAAAGCCGGGGGAGAGAAGGGGACAGATACGCAGTATTTT.